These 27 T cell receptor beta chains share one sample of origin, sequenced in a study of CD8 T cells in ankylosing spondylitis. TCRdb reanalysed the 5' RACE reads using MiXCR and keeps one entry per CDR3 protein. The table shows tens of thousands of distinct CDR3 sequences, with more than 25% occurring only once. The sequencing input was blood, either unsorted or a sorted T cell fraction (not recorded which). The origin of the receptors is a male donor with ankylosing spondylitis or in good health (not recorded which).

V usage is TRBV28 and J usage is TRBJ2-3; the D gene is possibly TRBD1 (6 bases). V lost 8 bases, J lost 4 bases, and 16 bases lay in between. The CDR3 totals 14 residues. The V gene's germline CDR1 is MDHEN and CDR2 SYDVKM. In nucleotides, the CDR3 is TGTGCCAGCGAAAGGGGGATAGGATCAGATACGCAGTATTTT. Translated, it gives CASERGIGSDTQYF.

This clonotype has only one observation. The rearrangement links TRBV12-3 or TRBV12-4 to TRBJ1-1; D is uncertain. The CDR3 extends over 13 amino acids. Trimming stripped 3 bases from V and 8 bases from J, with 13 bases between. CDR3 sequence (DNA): TGTGCCAGCAGTTTTCTCCGTATGAGAGAAGCTTTCTTT. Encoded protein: CASSFLRMREAFF.

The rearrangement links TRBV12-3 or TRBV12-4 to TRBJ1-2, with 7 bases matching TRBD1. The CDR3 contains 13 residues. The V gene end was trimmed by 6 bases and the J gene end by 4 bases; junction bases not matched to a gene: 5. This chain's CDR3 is CASSPGQIYGYTF. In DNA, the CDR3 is TGTGCCAGCAGCCCGGGACAGATCTATGGCTACACCTTC.

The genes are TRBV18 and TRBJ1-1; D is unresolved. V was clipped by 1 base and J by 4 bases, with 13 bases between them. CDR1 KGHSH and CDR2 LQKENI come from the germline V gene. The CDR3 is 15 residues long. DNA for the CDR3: TGTGCCAGCTCACCACGTCAGGAGCTGGCCACTGAAGCTTTCTTT. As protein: CASSPRQELATEAFF.

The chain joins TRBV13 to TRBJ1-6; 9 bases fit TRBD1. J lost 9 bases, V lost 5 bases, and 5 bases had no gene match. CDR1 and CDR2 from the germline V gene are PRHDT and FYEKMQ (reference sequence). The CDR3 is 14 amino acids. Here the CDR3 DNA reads TGTGCCAGCAGCCGTGGGACAGGGTTTTCACCCCTCCACTTT. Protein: CASSRGTGFSPLHF.

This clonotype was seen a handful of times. CDR3 loop: CSARGERDRPQAIYF. The DNA for the CDR3 is TGCAGTGCTAGAGGGGAGCGGGACAGGCCCCAGGCCATATATTTT. The chain joins TRBV20-1 to TRBJ1-3, with 8 bases fitting TRBD1. There are 15 residues in the CDR3. Germline-derived CDR1 and CDR2 are DFQATT and SNEGSKA (reference sequence). J gave up 11 bases and V 1 base, and 13 bases lay outside the gene matches.

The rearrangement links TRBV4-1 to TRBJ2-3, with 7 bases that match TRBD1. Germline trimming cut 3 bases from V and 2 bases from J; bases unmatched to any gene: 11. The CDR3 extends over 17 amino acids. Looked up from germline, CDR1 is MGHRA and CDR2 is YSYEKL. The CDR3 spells CASSHRPGTATTDTQYF. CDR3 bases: TGCGCCAGCAGCCATCGACCGGGGACAGCCACCACAGATACGCAGTATTTT.

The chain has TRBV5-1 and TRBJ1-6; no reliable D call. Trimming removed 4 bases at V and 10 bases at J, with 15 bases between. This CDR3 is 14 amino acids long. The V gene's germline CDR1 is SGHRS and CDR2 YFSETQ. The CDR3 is CASSPGDLNSPLHF. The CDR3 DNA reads TGCGCCAGCAGCCCAGGAGACTTAAACTCACCCCTCCACTTT.

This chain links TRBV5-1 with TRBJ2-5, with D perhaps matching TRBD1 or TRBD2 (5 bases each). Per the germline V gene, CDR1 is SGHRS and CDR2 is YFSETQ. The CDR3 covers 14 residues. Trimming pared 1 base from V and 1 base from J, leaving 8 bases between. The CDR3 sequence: CASSLNGAQETQYF. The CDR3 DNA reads TGCGCCAGCAGCTTGAACGGGGCCCAAGAGACCCAGTACTTC.

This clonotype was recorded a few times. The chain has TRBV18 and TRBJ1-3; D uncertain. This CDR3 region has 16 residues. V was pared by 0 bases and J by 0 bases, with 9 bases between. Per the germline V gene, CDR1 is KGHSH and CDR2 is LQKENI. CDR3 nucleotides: TGTGCCAGCTCACCACCGTCCGAGTACTCTGGAAACACCATATATTTT. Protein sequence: CASSPPSEYSGNTIYF. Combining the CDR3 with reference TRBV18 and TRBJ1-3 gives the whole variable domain NAGVMQNPRHLVRRRGQEARLRCSPMKGHSHVYWYRQLPEEGLKFMVYLQKENIIDESGMPKERFSAEFPKEGPSILRIQQVVRGDSAAYFCASSPPSEYSGNTIYFGEGSWLTVV.

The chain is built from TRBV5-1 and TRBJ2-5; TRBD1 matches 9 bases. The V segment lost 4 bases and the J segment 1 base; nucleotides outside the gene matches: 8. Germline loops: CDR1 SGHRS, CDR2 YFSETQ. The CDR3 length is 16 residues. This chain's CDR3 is CASSPKGQGIQETQYF. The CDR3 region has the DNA TGCGCCAGCAGCCCAAAGGGACAGGGAATCCAAGAGACCCAGTACTTC.

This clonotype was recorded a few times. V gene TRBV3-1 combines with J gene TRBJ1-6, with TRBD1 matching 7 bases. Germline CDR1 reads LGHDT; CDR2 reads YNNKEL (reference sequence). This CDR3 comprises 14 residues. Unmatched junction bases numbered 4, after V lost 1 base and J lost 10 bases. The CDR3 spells CASSQGTGVSPLHF. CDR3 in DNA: TGTGCCAGCAGCCAAGGGACAGGAGTCTCACCCCTCCACTTT.

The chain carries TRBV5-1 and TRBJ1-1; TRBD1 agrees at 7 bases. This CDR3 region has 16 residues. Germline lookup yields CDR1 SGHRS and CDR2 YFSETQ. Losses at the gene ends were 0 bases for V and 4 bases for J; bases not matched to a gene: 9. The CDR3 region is CASSLGFTGERTEAFF. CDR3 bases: TGCGCCAGCAGCTTGGGATTTACAGGGGAACGCACTGAAGCTTTCTTT.

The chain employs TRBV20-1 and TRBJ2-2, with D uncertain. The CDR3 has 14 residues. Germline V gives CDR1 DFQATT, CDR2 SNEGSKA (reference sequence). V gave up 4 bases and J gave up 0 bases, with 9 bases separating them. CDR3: CSAIWNTNTGELFF. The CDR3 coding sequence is TGCAGTGCTATTTGGAATACGAACACCGGGGAGCTGTTTTTT.

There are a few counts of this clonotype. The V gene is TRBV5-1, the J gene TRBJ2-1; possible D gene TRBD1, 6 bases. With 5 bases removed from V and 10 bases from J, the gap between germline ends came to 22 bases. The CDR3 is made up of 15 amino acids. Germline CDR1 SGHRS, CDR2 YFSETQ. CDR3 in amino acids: CASSSGEQERGEQFF. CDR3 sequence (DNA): TGCGCCAGCAGTTCAGGGGAGCAGGAGAGGGGAGAGCAGTTCTTC.

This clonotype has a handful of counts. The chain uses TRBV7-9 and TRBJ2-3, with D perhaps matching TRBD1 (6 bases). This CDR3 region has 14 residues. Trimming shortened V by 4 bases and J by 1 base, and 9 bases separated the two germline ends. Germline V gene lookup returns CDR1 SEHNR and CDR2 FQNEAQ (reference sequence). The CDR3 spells CASSYSGGTDTQYF. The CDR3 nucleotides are TGTGCCAGCAGCTATTCAGGGGGCACAGATACGCAGTATTTT.

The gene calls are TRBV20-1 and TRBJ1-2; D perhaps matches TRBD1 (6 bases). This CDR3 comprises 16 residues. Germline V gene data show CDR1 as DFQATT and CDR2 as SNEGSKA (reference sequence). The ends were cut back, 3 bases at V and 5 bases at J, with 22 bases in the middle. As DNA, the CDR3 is TGCAGTGCTAGTTTTCCTCGACAGGCAATTCTTTATGGCTACACCTTC. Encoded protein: CSASFPRQAILYGYTF.

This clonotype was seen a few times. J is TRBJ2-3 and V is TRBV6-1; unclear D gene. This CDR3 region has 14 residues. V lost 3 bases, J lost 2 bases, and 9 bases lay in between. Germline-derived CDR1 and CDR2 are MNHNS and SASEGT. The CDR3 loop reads CASSEDPNTDTQYF. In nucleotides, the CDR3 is TGTGCCAGCAGTGAGGACCCGAACACAGATACGCAGTATTTT.

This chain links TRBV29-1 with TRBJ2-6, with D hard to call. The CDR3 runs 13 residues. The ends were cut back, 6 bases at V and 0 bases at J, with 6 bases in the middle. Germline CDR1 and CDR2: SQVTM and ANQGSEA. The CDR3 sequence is CSVWSSGANVLTF. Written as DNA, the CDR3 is TGCAGCGTATGGAGCTCTGGGGCCAACGTCCTGACTTTC.

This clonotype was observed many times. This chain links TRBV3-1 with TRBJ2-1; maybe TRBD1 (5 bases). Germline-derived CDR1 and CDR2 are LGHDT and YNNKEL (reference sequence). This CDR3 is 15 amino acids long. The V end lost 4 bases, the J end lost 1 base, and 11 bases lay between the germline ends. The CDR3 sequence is CASSPMTVSYNEQFF. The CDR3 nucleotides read TGTGCCAGCAGCCCCATGACAGTTTCCTACAATGAGCAGTTCTTC.

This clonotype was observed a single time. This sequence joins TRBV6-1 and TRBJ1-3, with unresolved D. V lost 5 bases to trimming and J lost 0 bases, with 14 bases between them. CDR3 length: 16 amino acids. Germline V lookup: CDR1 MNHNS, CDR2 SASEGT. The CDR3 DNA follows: TGTGCCAGCAGTCCACTAGGAGTCACCTCTGGAAACACCATATATTTT. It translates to CASSPLGVTSGNTIYF.

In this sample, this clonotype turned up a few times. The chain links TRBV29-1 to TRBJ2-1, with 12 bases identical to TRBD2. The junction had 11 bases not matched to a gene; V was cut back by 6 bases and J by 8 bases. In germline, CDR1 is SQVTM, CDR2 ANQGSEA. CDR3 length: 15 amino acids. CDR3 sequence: CSVLLTSGSEYEQFF. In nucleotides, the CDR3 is TGCAGCGTGCTCTTGACTAGCGGGAGTGAATATGAGCAGTTCTTC.

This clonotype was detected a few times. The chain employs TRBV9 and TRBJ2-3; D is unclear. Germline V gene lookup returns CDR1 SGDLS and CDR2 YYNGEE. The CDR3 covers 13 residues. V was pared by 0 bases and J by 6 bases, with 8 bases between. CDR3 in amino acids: CASSVVSRDTQYF. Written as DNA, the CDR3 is TGTGCCAGCAGCGTAGTGTCGAGGGATACGCAGTATTTT.

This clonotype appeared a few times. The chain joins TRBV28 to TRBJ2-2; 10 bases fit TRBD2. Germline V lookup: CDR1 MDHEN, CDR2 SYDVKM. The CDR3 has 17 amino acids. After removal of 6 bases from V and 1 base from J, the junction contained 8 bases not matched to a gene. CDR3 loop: CASSRPGTSENTGELFF. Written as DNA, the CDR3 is TGTGCCAGCAGCCGCCCCGGGACTAGCGAGAACACCGGGGAGCTGTTTTTT.

The CDR3 DNA reads TGTGCCAGCAGCTTAATAGCGGGGTACGGTGAAAAACTGTTTTTT. It specifies CASSLIAGYGEKLFF. The chain employs TRBV11-2 and TRBJ1-4; no firm D call. Germline assignment: CDR1 SGHAT and CDR2 FQNNGV. The CDR3 contains 15 residues. V was shortened by 2 bases and J by 7 bases, with 14 bases between the two germline ends.

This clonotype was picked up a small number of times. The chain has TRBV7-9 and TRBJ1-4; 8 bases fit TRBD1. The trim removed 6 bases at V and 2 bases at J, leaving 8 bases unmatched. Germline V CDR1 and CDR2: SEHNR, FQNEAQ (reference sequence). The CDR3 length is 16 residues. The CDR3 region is CASRPTGVGTNEKLFF. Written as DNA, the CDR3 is TGTGCCAGCAGACCGACAGGGGTTGGGACTAATGAAAAACTGTTTTTT.

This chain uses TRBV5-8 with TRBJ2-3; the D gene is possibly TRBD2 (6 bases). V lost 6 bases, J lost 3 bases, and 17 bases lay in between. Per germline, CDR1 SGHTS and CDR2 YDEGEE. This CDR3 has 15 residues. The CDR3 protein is CASTRGSGTTDTQYF. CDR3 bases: TGTGCCAGCACCCGGGGGAGTGGTACGACAGATACGCAGTATTTT.